A selection of T cell receptor beta chains follows, all from one sample in a study of T cells in Graves' hyperthyroidism and ophthalmopathy. Using its own MiXCR run on the multiplex PCR reads, TCRdb lists one record per CDR3 protein. The sample has more than 350,000 distinct CDR3 sequences, 13% to 15% seen once. Source material: blood. These receptors originate from a woman in her fifties or sixties with Graves' ophthalmopathy. The CDR3 runs from the conserved cysteine through the conserved F or W. D genes are given only for firm matches. Where a row states a size, it is once, few, many or the class of an expanded clone; other rows omit it.

V gene	J gene	clone size	D gene	CDR3 DNA	CDR3 protein
TRBV7-3	TRBJ2-7	many	TRBD2	TGTGCCATACCCAAAAGCGGGGTTTACGAGCAGTACTTC	CAIPKSGVYEQYF
TRBV20-1	TRBJ2-7	once	NA	TGCAGTACTGGGGGACCCGAGGGTAAGACCGAGCAGTACTTC	CSTGGPEGKTEQYF
TRBV2	TRBJ2-5	many	TRBD1	TGTGCCAGCAGTAGGGGACAGCTGGAGACCCAGTACTTC	CASSRGQLETQYF
TRBV27	TRBJ2-1	NA	TRBD2	TGTGCCAGCAGTTCTGCCGGGACTAGCGACAATGAGCAGTTCTTC	CASSSAGTSDNEQFF
TRBV18	TRBJ1-1	NA	TRBD1	TGTGCCAGCTCACCACAATCAGGGGGCACTGAAGCTTTCTTT	CASSPQSGGTEAFF
TRBV7-9	TRBJ2-1	few	TRBD2	TGTGCCAGCAGCTTACCGGCGGCGGGAGTAATGAATGAGCAGTTCTTC	CASSLPAAGVMNEQFF
TRBV5-1	TRBJ2-2	many	TRBD2	TGCGCCAGCAGCTTGAGCCTAGCGGGGAACACCGGGGAGCTGTTTTTT	CASSLSLAGNTGELFF
TRBV12-3/TRBV12-4	TRBJ1-1	NA	NA	TGTGCCAGCAGTTTAAGTGTCAGCCCGATTAACACTGAAGCTTTCTTT	CASSLSVSPINTEAFF
TRBV27	TRBJ2-1	NA	NA	TGTGCCAGCAGTTTAAGGGGATTCCACAATGAGCAGTTCTTC	CASSLRGFHNEQFF
TRBV6-4	TRBJ2-3	NA	TRBD2	TGTGCCAGCAGTGACTCGATCCGGGAGGGCATGGGGACGCAGTATTTT	CASSDSIREGMGTQYF
TRBV11-2	TRBJ2-1	many	NA	TGTGCCAGCAGCTGGAGTTACGGTAGCGGAGGCTCCTACAATGAGCAGTTCTTC	CASSWSYGSGGSYNEQFF
TRBV5-8	TRBJ2-1	few	TRBD2	TGTGCCAGCAGCGAAAGCGGGAGAGATGAGCAGTTCTTC	CASSESGRDEQFF
TRBV30	TRBJ2-5	many	NA	TGTGCCTGGAGCCCCTACGGAGAGACCCAGTACTTC	CAWSPYGETQYF
TRBV6-1	TRBJ2-7	many	TRBD1	TGTACCAGCAGTCTATCGGACAGGGTCCACGAGCAGTACTTC	CTSSLSDRVHEQYF
TRBV9	TRBJ2-3	NA	TRBD1	TGTGCCAGCAGCGTAGGAGGGGGCCGCACAGATACGCAGTATTTT	CASSVGGGRTDTQYF
TRBV6-2/TRBV6-3	TRBJ2-1	NA	NA	TGTGCCAGCAGTTACTCGGGGCCCGATCCCCTAAATGAGCAGTTCTTC	CASSYSGPDPLNEQFF
TRBV28	TRBJ2-2	NA	NA	TGTGCCAGCAGACTTTCGTACGACACCGGGGAGCTGTTTTTT	CASRLSYDTGELFF
TRBV18	TRBJ2-1	many	TRBD2	TGTGCCAGCTCACCGGACGGGACTACCGGATTCGTTGAGCAGTTCTTC	CASSPDGTTGFVEQFF
TRBV6-2/TRBV6-3	TRBJ2-3	NA	TRBD2	TGTGCCATCTACCCCCCTGCTTGGACTAGCGTTAGCACAGATACGCAGTATTTT	CAIYPPAWTSVSTDTQYF
TRBV7-9	TRBJ2-3	few	NA	TGTGCCAGCAGCTTAATGTCAGATACGCAGTATTTT	CASSLMSDTQYF
TRBV12-3/TRBV12-4	TRBJ1-3	many	NA	TGTGCCAGCAGTTTACTCAGGGCTGGAAACACCATATATTTT	CASSLLRAGNTIYF
TRBV20-1	TRBJ2-7	few	TRBD2	TGCAGTGCTAGAGTACTAGCGGGAGGGTGGTACGAGCAGTACTTC	CSARVLAGGWYEQYF
TRBV3-1	TRBJ2-3	many	TRBD1	TGTGCCAGCAGTCGAAAGATTACAGGGGGCCACACAGATACGCAGTATTTT	CASSRKITGGHTDTQYF
TRBV9	TRBJ2-7	few	NA	TGTGCCAGCAGCGCCGGGACGGTGAGCTCCTACGAGCAGTACTTC	CASSAGTVSSYEQYF
TRBV28	TRBJ2-2	many	TRBD2	TGTGCCAGCAGCCGACTAGCGGGGACCACCGGGGAGCTGTTTTTT	CASSRLAGTTGELFF
TRBV20-1	TRBJ2-4	NA	NA	TGCAGCGTTGAAGGAGCCGCAGACATTCAGTACTTC	CSVEGAADIQYF
TRBV28	TRBJ2-4	many	NA	TGTGCCAGCATGGGACAGGGTGGGAATAGCGGGAGGAGAGGTGCCAAAAACATTCAGTACTTC	CASMGQGGNSGRRGAKNIQYF
TRBV25-1	TRBJ1-6	NA	TRBD1	TGTGCCAGCAGTGAATTGGGGACAGGGTTTTCACCCCTCCACTTT	CASSELGTGFSPLHF
TRBV20-1	TRBJ2-7	few	NA	TGCAGTGCTGGAAGTCCCCGCGGGTCCTACGAGCAGTACTTC	CSAGSPRGSYEQYF
TRBV12-3/TRBV12-4	TRBJ1-3	many	NA	TGTGCCAGCAGGCTCGACCGGGGGGCTGGTGGAAACACCATATATTTT	CASRLDRGAGGNTIYF
TRBV7-7	TRBJ2-2	few	NA	TGTGCTAGCAGCTTAAGTAGTGCGACGGGGAACACCGGGGAGCTGTTTTTT	CASSLSSATGNTGELFF
TRBV6-1	TRBJ1-4	NA	TRBD1	TGTGCCAGCAGGGTAGGACAGGGATGGGAAAAACTGTTTTTT	CASRVGQGWEKLFF
TRBV12-3/TRBV12-4	TRBJ2-7	NA	TRBD2	TGTGCCAGCAGCCCCGGGGGGAGGGAGAACTACGAGCAGTACTTC	CASSPGGRENYEQYF
TRBV11-2	TRBJ2-1	many	TRBD2	TGTGCCAGCAGCACCGGGACTAGCGGGAGGGCAGGGTTTCGGGAGCAGTTCTTC	CASSTGTSGRAGFREQFF
TRBV7-8	TRBJ2-5	few	NA	TGTGCCAGCAGCTTAGAGCCACCGGGGACCCAGTACTTC	CASSLEPPGTQYF
TRBV5-1	TRBJ2-3	many	NA	TGCGCCAGCAGCTTCCGGGACCCCCCCGTTGCGCAGTATTTT	CASSFRDPPVAQYF
TRBV25-1	TRBJ2-1	NA	TRBD2	TGTGCCAGCAGTAGTTGGAGCGGGAGTGCTTACAATGAGCAGTTCTTC	CASSSWSGSAYNEQFF
TRBV28	TRBJ1-4	NA	NA	TGTGCCAGCAGTTTTGCGGGGGGGGGAACTAATGAAAAACTGTTTTTT	CASSFAGGGTNEKLFF
TRBV6-2/TRBV6-3	TRBJ2-1	NA	NA	TGTGCCAGCAGTTACGGACTGGCTTTCTCCTACAATGAGCAGTTCTTC	CASSYGLAFSYNEQFF
TRBV5-1	TRBJ1-2	NA	NA	TGCGCCAGCAGCTTGGGGACAACCTCCAATGGCTACACCTTC	CASSLGTTSNGYTF
TRBV20-1	TRBJ2-2	many	TRBD1	TGCAGTGCTGACAGGGCTCCGAACACCGGGGAGCTGTTTTTT	CSADRAPNTGELFF
TRBV2	TRBJ2-7	many	TRBD2	TGTGCCAGCAGAAGGACTAGCGGGACTAACTACGAGCAGTACTTC	CASRRTSGTNYEQYF
TRBV7-3	TRBJ1-4	NA	NA	TGTGCCAGCAGCTTAACGCGTAGGGGAGAAAAACTGTTTTTT	CASSLTRRGEKLFF
TRBV18	TRBJ1-1	many	NA	TGTGCCAGCGCGACGGACAGACCACGGATGAACACTGAAGCTTTCTTT	CASATDRPRMNTEAFF
TRBV18	TRBJ1-6	NA	NA	TGTGCCAGCTCACCGACCGTGAGTGGGGGCCATTCACCCCTCCACTTT	CASSPTVSGGHSPLHF
TRBV20-1	TRBJ2-1	many	TRBD1	TGCAGTGCTCCAAGGGGGCAGGGTAAGAATGAGCAGTTCTTC	CSAPRGQGKNEQFF
TRBV5-1	TRBJ2-7	many	NA	TGCGCCAGCAGCGGGGGCTATTACGAGCAGTACTTC	CASSGGYYEQYF
TRBV3-1	TRBJ2-1	NA	NA	TGTGCCAGCAGTTCCGATAGCGGCCTGAACAATGAGCAGTTCTTC	CASSSDSGLNNEQFF
TRBV28	TRBJ2-7	many	TRBD1	TGTGCCAGCAGTTTAGTAGTTCAGGGGGCTTGGCAGGGCGAGCAGTACTTC	CASSLVVQGAWQGEQYF
TRBV4-1	TRBJ2-7	NA	NA	TGCGCCAGCAGCCCTATTCGAGGGGGTATCGACGAGCAGTACTTC	CASSPIRGGIDEQYF
TRBV9	TRBJ2-3	NA	TRBD1	TGTGCCAGCAGCGTAGCTCAGGGGGCAGGTACGCAGTATTTT	CASSVAQGAGTQYF
TRBV28	TRBJ2-1	many	NA	TGTGCCAGCAGTTCCCCGCCGTGGGCTAACTCCTACAATGAGCAGTTCTTC	CASSSPPWANSYNEQFF
TRBV27	TRBJ2-5	many	NA	TGTGCCAGCAGTTTATCGAAGACGACGGGGGAGACCCAGTACTTC	CASSLSKTTGETQYF
TRBV5-1	TRBJ1-2	many	TRBD1	TGCGCCAGCACCCCCACCCCGGGACAGGCCTATGGCTACACCTTC	CASTPTPGQAYGYTF
TRBV20-1	TRBJ2-3	many	NA	TGCAGTGTGGGGGACAGCACAGATACGCAGTATTTT	CSVGDSTDTQYF
TRBV9	TRBJ2-5	few	TRBD2	TGTGCCAGCAGCGACGGGCTAGCGGTCCAAGAGACCCAGTACTTC	CASSDGLAVQETQYF
TRBV6-1	TRBJ2-1	many	NA	TGTGCCACCAAGGGGGGGTACGCCTACAATGAGCAGTTCTTC	CATKGGYAYNEQFF
TRBV5-1	TRBJ2-7	many	TRBD1	TGCGCCAGCAGCACCACCGGGACAGGGAAATCCTACGAGCAGTACTTC	CASSTTGTGKSYEQYF
TRBV10-3	TRBJ1-5	NA	TRBD1	TGTGCCACAAGGGACAGGGATAGCAATCAGCCCCAGCATTTT	CATRDRDSNQPQHF
TRBV6-1	TRBJ1-5	NA	TRBD1	TGTGCCAGCAGTGATACAGGGGGCCCTTACAATCAGCCCCAGCATTTT	CASSDTGGPYNQPQHF